This TCR beta chain came from a study of blood T cell repertoires in COVID-19 (dated by TCRdb to 2020 to 2021). Background for the entire study: The collaborator samples originated in the United States, Italy and Spain and spanned the acute and convalescent phases of COVID-19. Where HLA class I and class II types were available, the types were taken from metadata supplied by the sample provider, not from assay-based typing. The prospective study material was composed of cDNA or gDNA derived from T cells, B-cell-depleted T cells, or PBMCs. Samples came from the ongoing ImmuneRACE study (first 160 participants) plus 1,254 subjects from 6 global collaborators. Sample metadata almost always included a de-identified subject ID, COVID-19 status, age in years and sex. Subjects who had been exposed to COVID-19, were actively infected with it, or had recovered from it provided the deeply sampled blood TCRbeta repertoires that made up the dataset. The repertoires were made available in a free public database intended to serve as a resource for research on the immune response to SARS-CoV-2. Paper-wide results and their limitations: The quantity of clinical and demographic metadata differed by source and by participant and was supplied without curation.

TCRbeta CDR3 regions were amplified from genomic DNA using the immunoSEQ Assay, a bias-controlled multiplex PCR. From the authors' description of their analysis: Within the assay, amplification of reference gene primers was used to estimate how many nucleated cells each sample contained. Sequence reads were collapsed and filtered to measure the absolute abundance of every unique TCRbeta CDR3 rearrangement. Productive Simpson clonality was computed per sample as the square root of Simpson's diversity index over productive rearrangements. This immuneACCESS table, as held by TCRdb, lists in-frame sequences with V and J called but not all clones. Of the missing ones, under half trace to an unresolved V gene in checked studies; the others have no known cause. Clonal size and the V and J genes are those of that table, whereas D and trimming came from the DNA. Present in this sample are 140,000 to 150,000 clones, approximately 80% of which were seen just once. The biggest ten clones account for around 8.2% of the sample.

Turning to this clone: Which antigen it targets is not known. Base qualities are missing; no much larger clone stands one base away.

Trimming at the junction amounts to 8 bases on V and 2 bases on J, and the germline ends lie 15 bases apart. The germline V gene encodes CDR1 MNHEY and CDR2 SMNVEV (reference sequence). The CDR3 runs 14 amino acids, cysteine and phenylalanine included. Only CDR3 DNA is held: 42 bases, read in frame from base 1. Each collaborating institution followed its own protocols to collect whole blood in K2EDTA tubes. For TCRbeta analysis, collaborators shipped samples as frozen whole blood, isolated PBMCs, or DNA extracted from either of those sample types. Sequences were obtained from peripheral blood. This receptor was obtained from a human donor in a cohort sampled during active COVID-19. The chain uses TRBV27 and TRBJ1-2; matching of 5 bases hints at TRBD1 as the D gene. The CDR3 protein sequence reads: CASGTNRINYGYTF. In nucleotide form, the sequence is TGTGCCAGCGGAACCAACAGGATCAACTATGGCTACACCTTC.